A selection of T cell receptor beta chains follows, all from one sample in a study of blood T cell repertoires in COVID-19. Sequencing was performed with immunoSEQ multiplex PCR; in TCRdb, only in-frame clones are kept and a portion is missing. The sample lists roughly 140,000 clones; 80% to 90% were seen once. Material for sequencing was peripheral blood. These receptors were taken from a human donor with acute or convalescent COVID-19. The donor label of this sample is uncertain. Each CDR3 is given with its conserved first and last residue. Each record gives: V gene, J gene, D gene, CDR3 protein, CDR3 DNA. A D gene is named only where the DNA matches it firmly.

V: TRBV5-1; J: TRBJ2-5; D: TRBD1; CDR3: CASSFMTGGETQYF; DNA: TGCGCCAGCAGCTTTATGACAGGGGGCGAGACCCAGTACTTC
V: TRBV4-1; J: TRBJ2-1; D: TRBD2; CDR3: CASSQVGEGEQFF; DNA: TGCGCCAGCAGCCAAGTAGGGGAGGGGGAGCAGTTCTTC
V: TRBV19; J: TRBJ2-1; D: TRBD2; CDR3: CASSTSGGAPGYNEQFF; DNA: TGTGCCAGTAGTACAAGCGGGGGGGCTCCCGGCTACAATGAGCAGTTCTTC
V: TRBV5-1; J: TRBJ1-2; D: NA; CDR3: CASSFTGSNYGYTF; DNA: TGCGCCAGCAGCTTTACAGGGTCGAACTATGGCTACACCTTC
V: TRBV6-6; J: TRBJ1-2; D: TRBD1; CDR3: CASSYSGGTNYGYTF; DNA: TGTGCCAGCAGTTACTCAGGGGGCACAAACTATGGCTACACCTTC
V: TRBV12-5; J: TRBJ2-5; D: NA; CDR3: CASGLGRWTQYF; DNA: TGTGCTAGTGGTCTAGGTCGGTGGACCCAGTACTTC
V: TRBV7-9; J: TRBJ1-5; D: TRBD1; CDR3: CASSWGTGSNQPQHF; DNA: TGTGCCAGCAGCTGGGGGACAGGGAGCAATCAGCCCCAGCATTTT
V: TRBV5-8; J: TRBJ1-1; D: NA; CDR3: CASSPRTVNTEAFF; DNA: TGTGCCAGCAGCCCTAGGACAGTGAACACTGAAGCTTTCTTT
V: TRBV20-1; J: TRBJ2-2; D: NA; CDR3: CSASSGGGTGELFF; DNA: TGCAGTGCTAGTTCGGGGGGCGGCACCGGGGAGCTGTTTTTT
V: TRBV5-1; J: TRBJ2-3; D: NA; CDR3: CASSLAGTDTQYF; DNA: TGCGCCAGCAGCTTGGCAGGGACAGATACGCAGTATTTT
V: TRBV2; J: TRBJ2-7; D: TRBD1; CDR3: CASSGQGVSYEQYF; DNA: TGTGCCAGCAGTGGACAGGGGGTCTCCTACGAGCAGTACTTC
V: TRBV2; J: TRBJ1-2; D: NA; CDR3: CASSPGLESGYTF; DNA: TGTGCCAGCAGTCCGGGGTTGGAGAGTGGCTACACCTTC